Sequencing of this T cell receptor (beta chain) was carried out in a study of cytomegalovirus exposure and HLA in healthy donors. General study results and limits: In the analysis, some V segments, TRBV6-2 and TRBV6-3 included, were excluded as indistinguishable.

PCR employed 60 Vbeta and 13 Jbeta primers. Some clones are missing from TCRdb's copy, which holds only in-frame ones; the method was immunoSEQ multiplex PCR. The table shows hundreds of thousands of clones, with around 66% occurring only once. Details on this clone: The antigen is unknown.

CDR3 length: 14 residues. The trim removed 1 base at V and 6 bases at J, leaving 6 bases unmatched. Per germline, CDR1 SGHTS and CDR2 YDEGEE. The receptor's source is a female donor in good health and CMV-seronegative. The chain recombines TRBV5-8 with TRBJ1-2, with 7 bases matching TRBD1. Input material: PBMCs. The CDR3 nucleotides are TGTGCCAGCAGCTTGAGGGGGCGGCATGATGGCTACACCTTC. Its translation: CASSLRGRHDGYTF.